Following are 8 T cell receptor beta chains from one sample sequenced in a study of monozygotic twins with inflammatory bowel disease. TCRdb re-analyzed the 5' RACE reads; it lists each CDR3 protein once, without DNA. Recorded for this sample: around 40,000 distinct CDR3 sequences. Sequenced material: blood. These TCRs come from a human donor with ulcerative colitis or Crohn's disease, or a healthy co-twin of an affected twin (not recorded which).

The chain is built from TRBV30 and TRBJ1-1. The CDR3 sequence is 11 residues long. Looked up from germline, CDR1 is GTSNPN and CDR2 is SVGIG (reference sequence). The CDR3: CARDSNTEAFF.

The chain employs TRBV10-3 and TRBJ1-5; checking the TCRdb D call of TRBD1 is not possible without DNA. Germline V gives CDR1 ENHRY, CDR2 SYGVKD. This CDR3 is 15 amino acids long. This CDR3 is CAISDTGGSNQPQHF.

The chain employs TRBV11-2 and TRBJ2-5; TCRdb's D gene call, TRBD1, goes unchecked for lack of DNA. Germline V gene lookup returns CDR1 SGHAT and CDR2 FQNNGV. The CDR3 is made up of 15 amino acids. The CDR3: CASSLGGSEKETQYF.

The chain carries TRBV20-1 and TRBJ2-7. Germline-derived CDR1 and CDR2 are DFQATT and SNEGSKA (reference sequence). This CDR3 has 13 residues. The CDR3 reads CSVRRPESYEQYF.

CDR3: CASSPFEYSGNTIYF. The chain combines TRBV7-2 with TRBJ1-3. The CDR3 consists of 15 residues. The germline V gene has CDR1 SGHTA and CDR2 FQGNSA. The full variable domain, in which reference TRBV7-2 and TRBJ1-3 provide the parts outside the CDR3, is GAGVSQSPSNKVTEKGKDVELRCDPISGHTALYWYRQSLGQGLEFLIYFQGNSAPDKSGLPSDRFSAERTGGSVSTLTIQRTQQEDSAVYLCASSPFEYSGNTIYFGEGSWLTVV.

The chain joins TRBV2 to TRBJ2-1; TCRdb reports TRBD1, a call that lacks DNA to check it against. The germline gives CDR1 SNHLY, CDR2 FYNNEI. The CDR3 has 15 amino acids. CDR3 protein: CASQDRDVRYNEQFF.

J is TRBJ1-4 and V is TRBV7-9. Germline CDR1 reads SEHNR; CDR2 reads FQNEAQ (reference sequence). The CDR3 consists of 15 residues. CDR3 sequence reads: CASSSYEQTNEKLFF.

V gene TRBV18 combines with J gene TRBJ2-3; TCRdb outputs TRBD2, but without DNA this stays unchecked. The CDR3 is made up of 16 amino acids. From germline, CDR1 is KGHSH and CDR2 LQKENI. The CDR3 protein is CASSQGTSGSTDTQYF.